Shown below are 13 T cell receptor beta chains from a single sample sequenced in a study of T cells in localized non-small cell lung cancer. Sequencing used immunoSEQ multiplex PCR; TCRdb keeps in-frame clones, though not all of them. There are under 55,000 clones in the sample; around 82% occur only once, and roughly 4% lies in the top ten. The sequences come from PBMCs, collected before any cancer treatment. These receptors originate from a woman aged 40-70 years with stage II lung adenocarcinoma.

This sequence joins TRBV6-5 and TRBJ1-1; the D gene is possibly TRBD1 (5 bases). Trimming stripped 3 bases from V and 7 bases from J, with 12 bases between. The CDR3 has 13 residues. Germline V gene lookup returns CDR1 MNHEY and CDR2 SVGAGI. The CDR3 bases are TGTGCCAGCAGTTATGGGGGAGTAGGTGAAGCTTTCTTT. This codes for CASSYGGVGEAFF.

This chain joins TRBV6-1 and TRBJ2-7, with a weak D call TRBD1 (6 bases). The CDR3 contains 14 residues. Germline assignment: CDR1 MNHNS and CDR2 SASEGT. Trimming took 4 bases from V and 7 from J, leaving 17 bases between them. The chain's CDR3 is CASSGSGHFSEQYF. The CDR3 region has the DNA TGTGCCAGCAGTGGTTCGGGACACTTTTCAGAGCAGTACTTC.

The chain has TRBV14 and TRBJ1-1; no clear D. The V and J ends lost 1 base and 0 bases respectively, with 3 bases between them. Germline CDR1 SGHDN, CDR2 FVKESK. This CDR3 spans 13 amino acids. In nucleotides, the CDR3 is TGTGCCAGCAGCCAAGGGATGAACACTGAAGCTTTCTTT. It is translated as CASSQGMNTEAFF.

This chain uses TRBV7-9 with TRBJ1-1, with D perhaps TRBD1 (6 bases). V dropped 0 bases and J dropped 7 bases, with 12 bases sitting between them. Looked up from germline, CDR1 is SEHNR and CDR2 is FQNEAQ (reference sequence). The CDR3 is made up of 14 amino acids. CDR3 sequence reads: CASSLAGGSGEAFF. The CDR3 nucleotides read TGTGCCAGCAGCTTAGCGGGGGGCTCGGGTGAAGCTTTCTTT.

J is TRBJ2-7 and V is TRBV28, with D unresolved. Germline V CDR1 and CDR2: MDHEN, SYDVKM. V was clipped by 6 bases and J by 2 bases, with 11 bases between them. This CDR3 has 13 residues. The CDR3 DNA is TGTGCCAGCAGCCAAGACCGGACCTACGAGCAGTACTTC. Translating it yields CASSQDRTYEQYF.

A few counts support this clone. The genes are TRBV6-4 and TRBJ1-5; D remains unclear. Trimming took off 4 bases at V and 0 bases at J, with 4 bases between the two ends. Looked up from germline, CDR1 is MRHNA and CDR2 is SNTAGT. This CDR3 contains 13 residues. This CDR3 reads CASSGHSNQPQHF. The CDR3 nucleotides are TGTGCCAGCAGTGGACATAGCAATCAGCCCCAGCATTTT.

This clone was picked up a small number of times. The V gene is TRBV7-2, the J gene TRBJ1-1; D uncertain. V lost 5 bases, J lost 5 bases, and 12 bases lay in between. This CDR3 has 13 amino acids. Germline V lookup: CDR1 SGHTA, CDR2 FQGNSA. The DNA of the CDR3 is TGTGCCAGCAGCCTAGAGAGGGAAACTGAAGCTTTCTTT. It codes for CASSLERETEAFF. Full variable domain (missing parts from reference TRBV7-2 and TRBJ1-1): GAGVSQSPSNKVTEKGKDVELRCDPISGHTALYWYRQSLGQGLEFLIYFQGNSAPDKSGLPSDRFSAERTGGSVSTLTIQRTQQEDSAVYLCASSLERETEAFFGQGTRLTVV.

The chain carries TRBV28 and TRBJ1-5, with TRBD1 matching over 7 bases. Germline trimming cut 7 bases from V and 1 base from J; bases unmatched to any gene: 10. Germline CDR1 is MDHEN and CDR2 is SYDVKM. The CDR3 is 16 residues long. The CDR3 loop reads CASTQGGQESNQPQHF. The DNA for the CDR3 is TGTGCCAGCACCCAGGGGGGGCAGGAGAGCAATCAGCCCCAGCATTTT.

This sequence joins TRBV15 and TRBJ1-2; D is undetermined. Germline V CDR1 and CDR2: LNHNV, YYDKDF (reference sequence). V shed 0 bases and J shed 2 bases, with 7 bases lying between them. The CDR3 spans 14 residues. The CDR3 reads CATSRDGSNYGYTF. For the CDR3, the DNA is TGTGCCACCAGCAGAGACGGCAGCAACTATGGCTACACCTTC.

This clone was counted a few times. This sequence joins TRBV11-2 and TRBJ1-2; 7 bases map to TRBD1. Germline V gene sequence: CDR1 SGHAT, CDR2 FQNNGV. CDR3 length: 15 amino acids. J was trimmed by 1 base and V by 5 bases; bases with no gene match: 7. The CDR3 loop is CASSPVQGFNYGYTF. The CDR3 bases are TGTGCCAGCAGCCCCGTACAGGGGTTTAACTATGGCTACACCTTC.

The V call is TRBV9, the J call TRBJ1-2; D unresolved. The CDR3 covers 14 residues. V gave up 5 bases and J gave up 4 bases, with 15 bases separating them. Germline-derived CDR1 and CDR2 are SGDLS and YYNGEE. The CDR3, as DNA: TGTGCCAGCAGTTCACTGAATGCCTTCTATGGCTACACCTTC. This translates into CASSSLNAFYGYTF.

This clone has only one observation. The rearrangement uses TRBV10-3 and TRBJ1-1; unclear D gene. The CDR3 is 13 amino acids. The ends were cut back, 7 bases at V and 1 base at J, with 10 bases in the middle. Germline V lookup: CDR1 ENHRY, CDR2 SYGVKD. The CDR3 loop is CAIKDTANTEAFF. The CDR3 nucleotides are TGTGCCATCAAAGACACAGCGAACACTGAAGCTTTCTTT.

This clone was recorded only once. The CDR3 DNA sequence: TGTGCCAGCAGCCCCCCCGCTTTATCCGGCTACACCTTC. Amino acids: CASSPPALSGYTF. The J gene is TRBJ1-2, the V gene TRBV7-9, with no clear D. Trimming left V 5 bases short and J 8 bases short, with 15 bases between. Germline V lookup: CDR1 SEHNR, CDR2 FQNEAQ (reference sequence). The length of the CDR3 is 13 residues.